This TCR beta chain was captured by sequencing in a study of Graves' ophthalmopathy and Graves' hyperthyroidism. As the template, RNA transcripts were used to amplify TCR beta CDR3 regions. The authors performed first-round RT-PCR with HTBI primers and then a second-round multiplex PCR. TCRdb analysed the multiplex PCR reads with MiXCR anew, one entry per CDR3 protein. The sample includes around 1.1 million distinct CDR3 sequences, about two fifths of them seen just once. This clonotype has only one observation. V lost 8 bases and J 4 bases, leaving 12 bases between the germline ends. Per the germline V gene, CDR1 is SQVTM and CDR2 is ANQGSEA. The CDR3 totals 12 residues.

The V gene is TRBV29-1, the J gene TRBJ2-1, with D possibly matching TRBD1 (5 bases). The TCR comes from an adult man with Graves' hyperthyroidism. The specimen sequenced was peripheral blood or thyroid tissue (not recorded which). The CDR3 nucleotides are TGCAGCCTTTTGACAGTGTACAATGAGCAGTTCTTC. Amino acid sequence: CSLLTVYNEQFF.